This T cell receptor (beta chain) was profiled in a study of blood T cell repertoires in COVID-19. Concerning this clone: This specimen includes other DNA sequences encoding the same CDR3.

The assay was immunoSEQ multiplex PCR, and TCRdb's table has in-frame clones only and misses some. The table has 390,000 or so clones, 75% to 90% seen once; the top ten hold over 0.95%. CDR3 length: 16 residues. Trimming at V came to 3 bases and at J to 2 bases, leaving 4 bases not matched to a gene. Germline V CDR1 and CDR2: SGHRS, YFSETQ. The sample was PBMCs or T cells enriched from blood (not recorded which). The receptor was isolated from a man aged 18 to 29 who had recovered from COVID-19. V is TRBV5-1 and J is TRBJ2-5, with 13 bases fitting TRBD2. The CDR3: CASSSLAGGPQETQYF. DNA for the CDR3: TGCGCCAGCAGCTCACTAGCGGGGGGGCCACAAGAGACCCAGTACTTC. Using reference TRBV5-1 and TRBJ2-5 for the parts outside the CDR3, the full variable domain is KAGVTQTPRYLIKTRGQQVTLSCSPISGHRSVSWYQQTPGQGLQFLFEYFSETQRNKGNFPGRFSGRQFSNSRSEMNVSTLELGDSALYLCASSSLAGGPQETQYFGPGTRLLVL.